This passage covers 30 T cell receptor beta chains from one sample sequenced in a study of CXCR3-negative and CXCR3-positive naive CD8 T cells. Their recognized antigens are unknown. Findings and caveats of the study: For CXCR3-positive naive cells, TRB CDR3s were more hydrophobic than those of CXCR3-negative naive cells.

The method, 5' RACE with UMI labels, was used to prepare the TRB cDNA libraries. TCRdb reprocessed the 5' RACE reads, with one entry per CDR3 protein and no DNA. The record lists tens of thousands of distinct CDR3 sequences, of which the ten most abundant hold 0.7% to 0.8%. Sequencing was done on a sample of naive CXCR3+ CD8+ T cells from blood. Subset here: CD45RO-CCR7+CD27+CD95- naive CD8+ T cells expressing CXCR3 (TNR3+). The receptors here all came from a human donor in good health. Some clones in this sample may be carry-over from other donors' samples.

The chain has TRBV7-9 and TRBJ1-1. The CDR3 extends over 12 amino acids. Germline V gene lookup returns CDR1 SEHNR and CDR2 FQNEAQ (reference sequence). The CDR3 is CASRDLGTEAFF. Full variable domain (rest looked up from reference TRBV7-9 and TRBJ1-1): DTGVSQNPRHKITKRGQNVTFRCDPISEHNRLYWYRQTLGQGPEFLTYFQNEAQLEKSRLLSDRFSAERPKGSFSTLEIQRTEQGDSAMYLCASRDLGTEAFFGQGTRLTVV.

The chain employs TRBV29-1 and TRBJ2-3. In germline, CDR1 is SQVTM, CDR2 ANQGSEA. This CDR3 has 11 residues. The CDR3 region is CSVEDTDTQYF.

V and J are TRBV12-3 or TRBV12-4 and TRBJ2-2; TCRdb's D call of TRBD2 is untestable without DNA. There are 17 residues in the CDR3. This CDR3 is CASSLRIEIAWTGELFF.

The chain combines TRBV4-3 with TRBJ1-1. This CDR3 region has 15 residues. Germline CDR1 LGHNA, CDR2 YSLEER. The chain's CDR3 is CASSQDFDRNTEAFF.

The rearrangement uses TRBV20-1 and TRBJ1-2. Germline V gene data show CDR1 as DFQATT and CDR2 as SNEGSKA (reference sequence). The CDR3 runs to 15 residues. CDR3 residues: CSASPLDAELYGYTF.

This chain connects TRBV21-1 to TRBJ1-1; TCRdb's D gene call, TRBD1, goes unchecked for lack of DNA. TRBV21-1 is described as a pseudogene. The CDR3 consists of 18 residues. This CDR3 is CASSAGHEGENTASEAFF.

The V and J genes are TRBV7-8 and TRBJ1-2; TCRdb indicates TRBD1, and absent DNA this call remains unverified. Germline V gene lookup returns CDR1 SGHVS and CDR2 FQNEAQ. The CDR3 loop spans 15 amino acids. CDR3 residues: CASSLSTGASYGYTF.

V usage is TRBV4-1 and J usage is TRBJ2-3; TCRdb's D gene call, TRBD2, goes unchecked for lack of DNA. Germline V gene sequence: CDR1 MGHRA, CDR2 YSYEKL. This CDR3 is built from 15 residues. This CDR3 reads CAVKNRASDADTQYF.

V usage is TRBV7-9 and J usage is TRBJ2-5; TCRdb outputs TRBD1, but without DNA this stays unchecked. This CDR3 has 12 residues. Germline values: CDR1 SEHNR, CDR2 FQNEAQ (reference sequence). CDR3 sequence reads: CASTGQQETQYF.

V is TRBV3-1 and J is TRBJ2-1. This CDR3 has 14 residues. In germline, CDR1 is LGHDT, CDR2 YNNKEL (reference sequence). CDR3 residues: CASSQDLRDNEQFF.

The V gene is TRBV7-9, the J gene TRBJ2-5; with no DNA, the TCRdb D assignment of TRBD1 cannot be verified. The CDR3 has 16 residues. The V gene's germline CDR1 is SEHNR and CDR2 FQNEAQ (reference sequence). CDR3 loop: CASSLQDRRGGETQYF.

V usage is TRBV29-1 and J usage is TRBJ2-2; with no DNA, the TCRdb D assignment of TRBD2 cannot be verified. Germline CDR1 is SQVTM and CDR2 is ANQGSEA. The CDR3 is made up of 14 amino acids. CDR3 sequence: CSVVTSGNTGELFF.

This chain links TRBV12-3 or TRBV12-4 with TRBJ2-3. CDR3 length: 12 amino acids. CDR3 residues: CASKLNTDTQYF.

The chain employs TRBV6-2 or TRBV6-3 and TRBJ2-1. CDR3 length: 11 amino acids. Per germline, CDR1 MNHEY and CDR2 SVGEGT. CDR3 in amino acids: CASSYSGEQFF.

The rearrangement joins TRBV29-1 to TRBJ1-1; TCRdb names TRBD1, which stays unverified in the absence of DNA. The CDR3 contains 12 residues. Germline loops: CDR1 SQVTM, CDR2 ANQGSEA. The CDR3 sequence: CSVFPGNTEAFF. The whole variable domain, filled in from reference TRBV29-1 and TRBJ1-1, reads SAVISQKPSRDICQRGTSLTIQCQVDSQVTMMFWYRQQPGQSLTLIATANQGSEATYESGFVIDKFPISRPNLTFSTLTVSNMSPEDSSIYLCSVFPGNTEAFFGQGTRLTVV.

The genes are TRBV29-1 and TRBJ2-5; checking the TCRdb D call of TRBD2 is not possible without DNA. This CDR3 is 16 amino acids long. Germline loops: CDR1 SQVTM, CDR2 ANQGSEA. This chain's CDR3 is CSVEGLSEDVQETQYF.

The V and J genes are TRBV15 and TRBJ2-7; TCRdb calls TRBD1, which cannot be checked without DNA. Germline V gene sequence: CDR1 LNHNV, CDR2 YYDKDF (reference sequence). The CDR3 has 15 residues. The CDR3 loop reads CATSPGAGAKYEQYF.

The CDR3 loop reads CASSGLWRAAPYEQYF. The chain links TRBV6-4 to TRBJ2-7; TCRdb lists TRBD2, though no DNA is available to test this call. The CDR3 has 16 residues. Germline loops: CDR1 MRHNA, CDR2 SNTAGT.

The J gene is TRBJ1-4, the V gene TRBV5-1; no DNA is available, so the TRBD1 call from TCRdb remains unchecked. The CDR3 runs to 16 residues. Germline lookup yields CDR1 SGHRS and CDR2 YFSETQ. This CDR3 is CASSGGTGGTNEKLFF.

The chain links TRBV7-9 to TRBJ2-1. The CDR3 is 16 amino acids. Germline loops: CDR1 SEHNR, CDR2 FQNEAQ (reference sequence). The CDR3 sequence: CASSADRIRPYNEQFF.

The rearrangement uses TRBV19 and TRBJ2-1; TCRdb's D call of TRBD1 is untestable without DNA. Germline V CDR1 and CDR2: LNHDA, SQIVND (reference sequence). The CDR3 runs 15 residues. The CDR3 sequence: CASSIGTEYKPEQFF. Supplemented by reference TRBV19 and TRBJ2-1, the full variable domain reads DGGITQSPKYLFRKEGQNVTLSCEQNLNHDAMYWYRQDPGQGLRLIYYSQIVNDFQKGDIAEGYSVSREKKESFPLTVTSAQKNPTAFYLCASSIGTEYKPEQFFGPGTRLTVL.

The chain has TRBV27 and TRBJ2-1; TCRdb's D call of TRBD1 is untestable without DNA. CDR1 is MNHEY and CDR2 is SMNVEV in the germline V gene (reference sequence). This CDR3 comprises 12 residues. The CDR3 region is CATQEGLNEQFF.

The chain combines TRBV5-6 with TRBJ2-7; TCRdb's D call, TRBD1, is unchecked because there is no DNA. The germline gives CDR1 SGHDT, CDR2 YYEEEE. CDR3 length: 12 amino acids. The CDR3 loop is CASSGGSYEQYF.

The chain combines TRBV3-1 with TRBJ2-5; checking the TCRdb D call of TRBD2 is not possible without DNA. The CDR3 loop spans 17 amino acids. Looked up from germline, CDR1 is LGHDT and CDR2 is YNNKEL (reference sequence). CDR3 in amino acids: CASSRRPSGGNEETQYF.

The V and J genes are TRBV7-2 and TRBJ2-7; TCRdb's D gene call, TRBD2, goes unchecked for lack of DNA. Germline loops: CDR1 SGHTA, CDR2 FQGNSA. The CDR3 consists of 16 residues. The CDR3 sequence is CASSLAQGLPGYEQYF. The complete variable domain, with remaining parts taken from reference TRBV7-2 and TRBJ2-7, reads GAGVSQSPSNKVTEKGKDVELRCDPISGHTALYWYRQSLGQGLEFLIYFQGNSAPDKSGLPSDRFSAERTGGSVSTLTIQRTQQEDSAVYLCASSLAQGLPGYEQYFGPGTRLTVT.

The chain combines TRBV20-1 with TRBJ2-1; TCRdb picks TRBD2, but there is no DNA to check that call. Germline V lookup: CDR1 DFQATT, CDR2 SNEGSKA (reference sequence). The CDR3 is 13 residues long. CDR3 loop: CSATTSGVNEQFF.

The chain carries TRBV2 and TRBJ2-7; TCRdb's D call, TRBD1, is unchecked because there is no DNA. The V gene's germline CDR1 is SNHLY and CDR2 FYNNEI. The CDR3 totals 14 residues. This chain's CDR3 is CASTGTDIAYEQYF.

This chain connects TRBV29-1 to TRBJ2-6; TCRdb reports TRBD2, a call that lacks DNA to check it against. Germline V CDR1 and CDR2: SQVTM, ANQGSEA. There are 16 residues in the CDR3. The CDR3 spells CSVESGGGAGANVLTF.

This sequence joins TRBV15 and TRBJ2-2; TCRdb's D call, TRBD1, is unchecked because there is no DNA. The CDR3 is made up of 18 amino acids. Germline-derived CDR1 and CDR2 are LNHNV and YYDKDF (reference sequence). The CDR3 loop is CATSRTGTVGDISGELFF.

This sequence joins TRBV10-3 and TRBJ2-3. Per germline, CDR1 ENHRY and CDR2 SYGVKD. The CDR3 runs to 16 residues. The chain's CDR3 is CAISEYGPEGTDTQYF.